The entry that follows covers one T cell receptor beta chain sequence. Its antigen is currently unknown. The CDR3 extends over 17 amino acids. Trimming removed 4 bases at V and 2 bases at J, with 19 bases between. Germline assignment: CDR1 LGHNA and CDR2 YSLEER. This sample is drawn from a study of T cell clonotyping in hematopoietic cell transplantation. General study points: At the given depth, recipient repertoires were over 95% de novo clonotypes.

The protocol was immunoSEQ multiplex PCR, while the TCRdb copy is restricted to in-frame clones and leaves out a portion. This repertoire shows some 13,000 clones, around nine tenths found once; its top ten account for 1.2%. The chain couples TRBV4-3 to TRBJ2-3, with D tentatively TRBD2 (6 bases). The receptor was derived from a man aged 25 to 45 in good health. Some clones in this sample may be carry-over from other donors' samples. Sequencing was performed on peripheral blood mononuclear cells. CDR3 residues: CASSPRRGSGLTDTQYF. The CDR3 DNA follows: TGCGCCAGCAGCCCCCGCCGGGGTAGCGGACTCACAGATACGCAGTATTTT.